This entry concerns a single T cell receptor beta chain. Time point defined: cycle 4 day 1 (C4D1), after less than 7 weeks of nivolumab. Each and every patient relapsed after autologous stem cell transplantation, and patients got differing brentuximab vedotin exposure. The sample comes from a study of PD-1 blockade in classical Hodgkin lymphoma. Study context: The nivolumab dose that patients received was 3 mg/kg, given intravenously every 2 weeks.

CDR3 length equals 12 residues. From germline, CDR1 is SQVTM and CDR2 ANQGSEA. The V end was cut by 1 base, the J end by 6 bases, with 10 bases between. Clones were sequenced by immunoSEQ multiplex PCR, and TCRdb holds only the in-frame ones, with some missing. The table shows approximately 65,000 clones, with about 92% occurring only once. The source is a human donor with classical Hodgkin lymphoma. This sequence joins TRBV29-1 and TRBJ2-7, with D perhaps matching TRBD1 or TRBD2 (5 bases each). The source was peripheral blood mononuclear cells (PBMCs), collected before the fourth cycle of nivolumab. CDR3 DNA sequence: TGCAGCGTTGAAGGGGGTGGGGGCGAGCAGTACTTC. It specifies CSVEGGGGEQYF.